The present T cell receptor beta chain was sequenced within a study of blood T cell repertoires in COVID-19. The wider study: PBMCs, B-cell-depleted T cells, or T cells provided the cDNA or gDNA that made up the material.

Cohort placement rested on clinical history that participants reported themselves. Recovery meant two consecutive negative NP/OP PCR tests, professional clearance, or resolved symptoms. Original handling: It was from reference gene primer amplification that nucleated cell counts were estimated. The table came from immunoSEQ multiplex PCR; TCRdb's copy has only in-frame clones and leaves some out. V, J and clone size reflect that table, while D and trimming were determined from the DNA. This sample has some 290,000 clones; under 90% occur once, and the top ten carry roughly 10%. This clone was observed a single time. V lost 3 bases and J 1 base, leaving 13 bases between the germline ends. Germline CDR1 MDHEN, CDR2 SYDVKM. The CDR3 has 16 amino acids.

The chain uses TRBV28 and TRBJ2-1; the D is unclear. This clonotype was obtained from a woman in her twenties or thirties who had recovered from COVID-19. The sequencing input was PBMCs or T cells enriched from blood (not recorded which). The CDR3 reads CASSLPYPRSYNEQFF. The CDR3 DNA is TGTGCCAGCAGTTTGCCTTACCCCAGATCCTACAATGAGCAGTTCTTC.